This is a list of T cell receptor beta chains from one sample in a study of blood T cells in healthy people across ages. MiXCR, run by TCRdb on the 5' RACE reads, gives a single entry per CDR3 protein. The data contain 1.5 million to 2 million distinct CDR3 sequences, under 30% of them singletons. What was sequenced was blood. These receptors came from a woman aged 30 to 39 in good health. The CDR3 runs from the conserved cysteine through the conserved F or W. Each record gives: D gene, J gene, clone size, V gene, CDR3 DNA, CDR3 protein. A D gene is named only where the DNA matches it firmly. Expanded clones are given a class, and other clones once, few, many or no size at all.

NA	TRBJ2-3	NA	TRBV7-8	TGTGCCAGCAGCCCCCCGCTAGAGACGCGGTATTTT	CASSPPLETRYF
NA	TRBJ2-1	NA	TRBV7-6	TGTGCCATCAGCTTAGGTGGACGCTCAAATGAGCAGTTCTTC	CAISLGGRSNEQFF
TRBD2	TRBJ2-1	NA	TRBV2	TGTGCCGGTGGACTAGCGGGGGACCAGAAGCAGTTCTTC	CAGGLAGDQKQFF
NA	TRBJ2-1	NA	TRBV7-2	TGTGCCAGCAGCACACCGGGACTCAGGACAAATGAGCAGTTCTTC	CASSTPGLRTNEQFF
NA	TRBJ2-3	NA	TRBV14	TGTGCCAGCAGCCAAGGATCAGGAATTCGGGCAGATACGCAGTATTTT	CASSQGSGIRADTQYF
NA	TRBJ2-5	NA	TRBV7-3	TGTGCCAGCAGCTTATCAAATACCCAAGAGACCCAGTACTTC	CASSLSNTQETQYF
NA	TRBJ1-5	many	TRBV12-3/TRBV12-4	TGTGCCAGCACAAACGGACGCAGCAATCAGCCCCAGCATTTT	CASTNGRSNQPQHF
NA	TRBJ1-5	NA	TRBV12-3/TRBV12-4	TGTGCCAGCAGTCCTCCCGGTCCAATGGGTGGTTCTCAGCCCCAGCATTTT	CASSPPGPMGGSQPQHF
NA	TRBJ1-1	NA	TRBV7-9	TGTGCCAGCAGCCCCCCGACCGGGACACAGAACACTGAAGCTTTCTTT	CASSPPTGTQNTEAFF
TRBD1	TRBJ2-7	few	TRBV10-3	TGTGCCATCAGTCGGGGGGACAGGGGTTACGAGCAGTACTTC	CAISRGDRGYEQYF
NA	TRBJ2-4	NA	TRBV28	TGTGCCAGCAGTTTATCAGGAGGACGGAGCCTGGCCAAAAACATTCAGTACTTC	CASSLSGGRSLAKNIQYF
NA	TRBJ2-5	few	TRBV20-1	TGCAGTGCTAGAAGCGGCGCAGGCCAAGAGACCCAGTACTTC	CSARSGAGQETQYF
NA	TRBJ2-5	NA	TRBV12-5	TGTGCTAGTGGTTTGCTCGAAGAGACCCAGTACTTC	CASGLLEETQYF
NA	TRBJ1-2	few	TRBV7-2	TGTGCCAGCAGCTATACAGGGTGGAGCGGCTACACCTTC	CASSYTGWSGYTF
NA	TRBJ2-5	NA	TRBV5-1	TGCGCCAGCAGCTCGGGCGCCGGGTCTCAAGAGACCCAGTACTTC	CASSSGAGSQETQYF
TRBD2	TRBJ2-1	NA	TRBV11-2	TGTGCCAGCAGCCCGTCTAACCTAGCGGGAGGGAGTAATGAGCAGTTCTTC	CASSPSNLAGGSNEQFF
NA	TRBJ2-5	few	TRBV20-1	TGCAGTGCTTTTCAGGACACAAACCAAGAGACCCAGTACTTC	CSAFQDTNQETQYF
NA	TRBJ2-5	many	TRBV7-2	TGTGCCAGCAGCCAAACGCTAGCATTCGAGACCCAGTACTTC	CASSQTLAFETQYF
NA	TRBJ1-2	NA	TRBV11-2	TGTGCCAGCAGCTCCATCCGGGGTAACTATGGCTACACCTTC	CASSSIRGNYGYTF
NA	TRBJ2-1	NA	TRBV7-6	TGTGCCAGCAGCGTAATAGCCAACAATGAGCAGTTCTTC	CASSVIANNEQFF
NA	TRBJ1-1	few	TRBV29-1	TGCAGCTCGGGTTCAGGGGTTGAAGCTTTCTTT	CSSGSGVEAFF
NA	TRBJ2-3	NA	TRBV9	TGTGCCAGCAGCGGGGCTATTAGCACAGATACGCAGTATTTT	CASSGAISTDTQYF